This is a list of T cell receptor beta chains from one sample in a study of T cell responses to AZD1222 COVID-19 vaccine. Some clones are missing from TCRdb's copy, which holds only in-frame ones; the method was immunoSEQ multiplex PCR. Here the sample spans more than 85,000 clones, roughly 84% being singletons. Sequenced material: peripheral blood, taken 28 days after the second AZD1222 dose. Receptors originate from an adult who received the AZD1222 COVID-19 vaccine. Each CDR3 is given with its conserved first and last residue. A D gene is named only where the DNA matches it firmly. Size tells how often a clone was seen (once, few, many) or the class of an expanded clone, and some rows leave it out.

. | TRBJ1-1 | TRBD1 | TRBV19 | CASSLDRGRTEAFF | TGTGCCAGTAGTCTTGACAGGGGGCGGACTGAAGCTTTCTTT
few | TRBJ1-5 | . | TRBV19 | CASTPGGDQPQHF | TGTGCCAGTACCCCAGGCGGAGATCAGCCCCAGCATTTT
once | TRBJ1-6 | . | TRBV5-4 | CASSFQTYNSPLHF | TGTGCCAGCAGCTTTCAGACGTATAATTCACCCCTCCACTTT
. | TRBJ2-7 | . | TRBV3-1/TRBV3-2 | CASSQEGPDEQYF | TGTGCCAGCAGCCAGGAGGGGCCAGACGAGCAGTACTTC
. | TRBJ1-5 | TRBD1 | TRBV5-6 | CASSRNRGNQPQHF | TGTGCCAGCAGCCGTAACAGGGGGAATCAGCCCCAGCATTTT
. | TRBJ2-3 | . | TRBV18 | CASSPPDTQYF | TGTGCCAGCTCACCCCCAGATACGCAGTATTTT
. | TRBJ2-7 | . | TRBV29-1 | CSVDVSLEGDEQYF | TGCAGCGTTGATGTGTCTCTAGAGGGCGACGAGCAGTACTTC
. | TRBJ1-6 | . | TRBV9 | CASSVGTINSPLHF | TGTGCCAGCAGCGTCGGGACAATAAATTCACCCCTCCACTTT
. | TRBJ2-3 | . | TRBV4-1 | CASMTYGRVTDTQYF | TGCGCCAGCATGACCTACGGACGGGTTACAGATACGCAGTATTTT
. | TRBJ1-3 | . | TRBV5-1 | CASSPLSRAGNTIYF | TGCGCCAGCAGCCCCCTCAGCAGGGCTGGAAACACCATATATTTT
. | TRBJ1-1 | TRBD1 | TRBV5-1 | CASSAGTGTKKAFF | TGCGCCAGCAGCGCCGGGACAGGGACGAAGAAAGCTTTCTTT
few | TRBJ2-3 | . | TRBV7-8 | CASSPGLLKGGGRDTQYF | TGTGCCAGCAGCCCAGGGCTCTTGAAGGGTGGGGGGAGAGATACGCAGTATTTT
. | TRBJ1-3 | TRBD1 | TRBV18 | CASSPSTGKSAGNTIYF | TGTGCCAGCTCACCATCGACAGGGAAGAGTGCTGGAAACACCATATATTTT
. | TRBJ1-6 | TRBD1 | TRBV10-3 | CAISGDSPNSPLHF | TGTGCCATCAGTGGGGACAGCCCAAATTCACCCCTCCACTTT
. | TRBJ1-5 | . | TRBV6-5 | CASSDPTGRNQPQHF | TGTGCCAGCAGCGACCCGACAGGCCGCAATCAGCCCCAGCATTTT
. | TRBJ1-1 | . | TRBV27 | CASSFKGRNTEAFF | TGTGCCAGCAGTTTTAAGGGCAGGAACACTGAAGCTTTCTTT
. | TRBJ1-1 | . | TRBV28 | CASVKGGPNTEAFF | TGTGCCAGCGTGAAGGGGGGGCCGAACACTGAAGCTTTCTTT
. | TRBJ2-3 | TRBD2 | TRBV9 | CASSVDGGEGDTQYF | TGTGCCAGCAGCGTAGACGGCGGGGAGGGGGATACGCAGTATTTT
. | TRBJ2-7 | TRBD2 | TRBV5-1 | CASAQGGGSYEQYF | TGCGCCAGCGCGCAAGGCGGGGGCTCCTACGAGCAGTACTTC
. | TRBJ2-5 | . | TRBV5-5 | CASSFLQETQYF | TGTGCCAGCAGCTTTCTACAAGAGACCCAGTACTTC
. | TRBJ2-3 | TRBD2 | TRBV11-2 | CASTWTSGAPDTQYF | TGTGCCAGCACCTGGACTAGCGGGGCTCCAGATACGCAGTATTTT
. | TRBJ1-2 | . | TRBV5-1 | CASSSRQGRDYGYTF | TGCGCCAGCAGCTCCCGTCAGGGGAGGGACTATGGCTACACCTTC
. | TRBJ1-2 | . | TRBV18 | CASSLFDSYGYTF | TGTGCCAGCTCACTCTTCGACAGCTATGGCTACACCTTC
few | TRBJ2-1 | . | TRBV7-9 | CASSLTGTRYNEQFF | TGTGCCAGCAGCCTCACCGGGACACGCTACAATGAGCAGTTCTTC
. | TRBJ1-3 | . | TRBV4-2 | CASSQDAGAGNTIYF | TGTGCCAGCAGCCAAGATGCGGGGGCTGGAAACACCATATATTTT
few | TRBJ2-2 | . | TRBV19 | CASSRWPGLLTSTGELFF | TGTGCCAGTAGTAGGTGGCCGGGGCTCCTTACTTCCACCGGGGAGCTGTTTTTT
. | TRBJ1-1 | TRBD1 | TRBV5-1 | CASSLGDRANTEAFF | TGCGCCAGCAGCTTGGGAGACAGGGCTAACACTGAAGCTTTCTTT
. | TRBJ2-7 | . | TRBV21-1 | CASLRTGTRPYEQYF | TGTGCCAGTCTCCGAACCGGGACTCGACCCTACGAGCAGTACTTC
. | TRBJ2-1 | TRBD2 | TRBV7-2 | CASSFERGSYNEQFF | TGTGCCAGCAGCTTTGAGCGGGGTTCCTACAATGAGCAGTTCTTC
. | TRBJ1-1 | . | TRBV7-9 | CATTGTGNTEAFF | TGTGCCACCACCGGGACGGGGAACACTGAAGCTTTCTTT
. | TRBJ2-1 | . | TRBV5-1 | CASIPSPGSYNEQFF | TGCGCCAGCATCCCATCCCCGGGATCCTACAATGAGCAGTTCTTC
. | TRBJ2-7 | . | TRBV6-5 | CASRPTGSEQYF | TGTGCCAGCAGGCCTACAGGGTCCGAGCAGTACTTC
. | TRBJ2-1 | TRBD2 | TRBV24-1 | CATSDPTSGGYNEQFF | TGTGCCACCAGTGACCCCACTAGCGGGGGTTACAATGAGCAGTTCTTC
once | TRBJ2-3 | TRBD2 | TRBV11-2 | CASRSIAGARDTQYF | TGTGCCAGCAGAAGCATAGCGGGGGCTAGAGATACGCAGTATTTT
. | TRBJ2-7 | . | TRBV6-2/TRBV6-3 | CASSHTYEQYF | TGTGCCAGCAGTCATACATACGAGCAGTACTTC
. | TRBJ2-7 | TRBD1 | TRBV10-1 | CASGLRQGGEQYF | TGCGCCAGCGGGCTTCGACAGGGCGGTGAGCAGTACTTC
few | TRBJ1-1 | . | TRBV9 | CASSVDHGNTEAFF | TGTGCCAGCAGCGTGGACCACGGGAACACTGAAGCTTTCTTT
. | TRBJ1-2 | . | TRBV6-5 | CASSFQGPYGYTF | TGTGCCAGCAGTTTTCAGGGGCCGTATGGCTACACCTTC
. | TRBJ1-6 | . | TRBV5-1 | CASSGGGSPLHF | TGCGCCAGCAGCGGAGGGGGTTCACCCCTCCACTTT
. | TRBJ1-6 | . | TRBV11-3 | CASSFGQSPLHF | TGTGCCAGCAGCTTTGGACAATCACCCCTCCACTTT
. | TRBJ1-5 | . | TRBV5-5 | CASSKTDSLAQPQHF | TGTGCCAGCAGTAAAACCGACAGTCTCGCTCAGCCCCAGCATTTT
. | TRBJ1-1 | . | TRBV6-2/TRBV6-3 | CASSYSRGSEAFF | TGTGCCAGCAGTTACTCGCGGGGGTCTGAAGCTTTCTTT
. | TRBJ2-7 | . | TRBV7-2 | CASSPRDGAYEQYF | TGTGCCAGCAGCCCCCGGGACGGTGCCTACGAGCAGTACTTC
. | TRBJ1-1 | . | TRBV5-1 | CASRTTGGSTEAFF | TGCGCCAGCCGTACTACTGGGGGAAGCACTGAAGCTTTCTTT
. | TRBJ2-7 | . | TRBV7-9 | CASSLRGAEAYEQYF | TGTGCCAGCAGCTTAAGGGGGGCGGAGGCCTACGAGCAGTACTTC
. | TRBJ2-2 | TRBD2 | TRBV6-2/TRBV6-3 | CASSWTSGRNTGELFF | TGTGCCAGCAGTTGGACTAGCGGGAGAAACACCGGGGAGCTGTTTTTT
. | TRBJ1-5 | . | TRBV2 | CASSEGQAGNQPQHF | TGTGCCAGCAGTGAGGGGCAGGCGGGGAATCAGCCCCAGCATTTT
. | TRBJ1-4 | . | TRBV10-1 | CASSPSGDEKLFF | TGCGCCAGCAGCCCATCGGGCGATGAAAAACTGTTTTTT